The clone carrying this T cell receptor beta chain appeared a few times. The sample comes from a study of blood T cell repertoires in COVID-19. Those who participated ranged in age from roughly 18 to 100 years and resided in 20 to 25 US areas. Donors of Cohort 3 who recovered were those that had two negative PCRs, clearance, or symptom resolution. The germline V gene has CDR1 GTSNPN and CDR2 SVGIG (reference sequence). This CDR3 region has 13 residues. Trimming at V came to 3 bases and at J to 6 bases, leaving 2 bases not matched to a gene. Assay used: immunoSEQ multiplex PCR; TCRdb lists only in-frame clones, some missing. The sample lists 180,000 or so clones, more than 65% occurring once.

The sample taken for sequencing was PBMCs or T cells enriched from blood (not recorded which). The chain has TRBV30 and TRBJ1-6, with 7 nucleotides matching TRBD1. The receptor's source is a man aged 35-49 years who had recovered from COVID-19. The CDR3 sequence is CAWRQGVNSPLHF. CDR3 coding DNA: TGTGCCTGGAGGCAGGGGGTTAATTCACCCCTCCACTTT.